This T cell receptor beta chain was recorded in a study of blood T cells in healthy people across ages (dated by TCRdb to the mid-2010s). Background on the whole study: In model experiments, template switching captured roughly one uniquely barcoded TCR beta cDNA molecule for every two T cells. Using deep sequencing normalized with unique cDNA molecular identifiers, the study measured how TCR beta repertoire diversity changes with age. The donors were split into four age groups: young (average around 15 years), middle-aged (around 37), aged (roughly 65) and long-lived (roughly 88). Using the same blood draw, the study looked at two additional independent replicas of 1 million unique cDNA reads for two donors, one aged 18 to 30 and the other aged 80 or older. To avoid experimental bias, donors of different ages were distributed randomly across sequencing lanes. Beyond this particular receptor, the publication reports: Observed TCR beta diversity per million T cells fell roughly linearly with age, and a significant reduction was already apparent by age around 40. Estimates of total diversity based on one million sequenced T cells were considered lower bounds and underestimates. The CMV infection status of donors was not known, potentially confounding age-related changes in expanded clonotypes. Because profiling used bulk unsorted PBMCs, naive and antigen-experienced compartments could not be compared conclusively. The percentage of naive T cells measured by flow cytometry correlated strongly with observed TCR beta diversity. Compared with the aged group, the long-lived group had more naive CD4+ T cells, fewer expanded clones and increased TCR diversity, suggesting age selection.

Via the germline V gene, CDR1 is SGHVS and CDR2 FQNEAQ. The CDR3 has 17 amino acids, counting the end cysteine and phenylalanine. The DNA shown is the 51-base CDR3, in frame from base 1. Trimming leaves V shorter by 6 bases and J shorter by 4 bases, with the junction holding 10 bases beyond the gene matches. Turning to this clonotype: Its specific antigen is unknown. Nothing much larger sits one base from this clone, and base qualities are not available.

Receptor amplification or capture employed 5' RACE. Sequencing used an Illumina HiSeq 2500. A second about 7 to 11 cycle PCR used a sample-barcoded 5' primer and a J-beta primer mix. A unique molecular identifier was introduced onto each TCR beta cDNA molecule by a template-switch 5' adaptor carrying 12 random nucleotides. Each sample yielded at least 3 million CDR3-containing paired-end reads. All of the RNA was converted into first-strand cDNA using the Mint cDNA synthesis kit, with a TRBC-specific oligonucleotide serving as the primer. Following uracil-DNA glycosylase treatment, all cDNA underwent a first 18-cycle PCR with the universal primers M1SS and BC2_uni_R. The authors processed their data as follows. For normalization, 1 million high-quality reads, each with a distinct molecular identifier, were randomly selected from each sample. Instead of being binned into consensus sequences, reads that shared molecular identifiers were thrown out. MiTCR, with a Q25 quality threshold and the strictest error-elimination algorithm, was used for CDR3 identification, clonotype clustering and error correction. Lower-bound total TCR beta diversity was estimated with a nonparametric unseen species model using Euler transformation. The public reads were reprocessed in TCRdb via fastp at Q25 and MiXCR, keeping in-frame beta chains. Identical CDR3 proteins give one entry, which carries the most common genes and DNA. These V and J calls are TCRdb output, not the study's own analysis. The sample records about 680,000 distinct CDR3 sequences, around 48% of which are singletons. The ten largest clones take up roughly 30% of the sample.

Systemically healthy Caucasian individuals from Russia, some 38 in total and aged about 6 to 95 years, were included as donors. Each donor gave approximately 9.3 milliliters of peripheral blood, collected into EDTA-treated Vacutainer tubes. PBMCs were isolated by Ficoll-Paque density-gradient centrifugation, with at least 7 million obtained per sample. Trizol reagent was used to extract total RNA from PBMCs, with at least 5.5 micrograms per sample. For every donor, an aliquot of PBMCs went through flow cytometry to measure the percentages of naive CD45RAhigh/CD27high T cells. Recombination joined TRBV7-8 with TRBJ2-6, and 9 junction bases match TRBD1. The sequenced material came from blood. The clonotype comes from a woman aged 55-75 years in good health. The CDR3 region: CASSYGTGLAGANVLTF. DNA sequence: TGTGCCAGCAGTTACGGGACAGGGTTAGCCGGGGCCAACGTCCTGACTTTC.